A single T cell receptor beta chain is shown here with its context. These data originate in a study of patients and donors after allogeneic stem cell transplantation. TCRdb recomputed calls from the RT-PCR reads with MiXCR, one row per CDR3 protein. Here the sample spans fewer than 75,000 distinct CDR3 sequences, about an eighth being singletons. The sequencing input was blood, either unsorted or a sorted T cell fraction (not recorded which). This TCR came from a human donor who was either an allogeneic HSCT recipient or a stem cell or donor lymphocyte infusion donor (not recorded which). It is not recorded whose cells these are; they may come from a transplant donor.

In DNA, the CDR3 is TGCAGCGTTATAGCTAGCGCCTACAATGAGCAGTTCTTC. Its protein is CSVIASAYNEQFF. The rearrangement links TRBV29-1 to TRBJ2-1; the D gene is possibly TRBD2 (6 bases). CDR3 length equals 13 residues. Germline CDR1 is SQVTM and CDR2 is ANQGSEA. The V and J ends lost 5 bases and 2 bases respectively, with 10 bases between them.